The sample holds a few counts of the clone carrying this T cell receptor (beta chain). This sample was taken from a study of CD8 T cells in ankylosing spondylitis. TCRdb passed the 5' RACE reads through MiXCR, listing each CDR3 protein once. The table lists fewer than 400,000 distinct CDR3 sequences, 14% to 15% of them singletons, with 0.85% to 1.4% in the top ten. V shed 3 bases and J shed 4 bases, with 11 bases lying between them. This CDR3 region has 13 residues. CDR1 SQVTM and CDR2 ANQGSEA come from the germline V gene. The rearrangement joins TRBV29-1 to TRBJ2-3, with D unresolved. The TCR originated in a male donor with ankylosing spondylitis or in good health (not recorded which). Input material: blood, either unsorted or a sorted T cell fraction (not recorded which). CDR3 coding DNA: TGCAGCGTTGATTATGCCAGCCCAGATACGCAGTATTTT. As protein: CSVDYASPDTQYF.